This note documents a single T cell receptor beta chain sequence. This clonotype was picked up many times. No cognate antigen has been identified for it. Per-base quality was not reported, and no clone a single base away is much larger than it. The data originate from a study of T cells in Graves' hyperthyroidism and ophthalmopathy (dated by TCRdb to the late 2010s). In the study overall: Peripheral blood samples were taken at the time of initial diagnosis, prior to any treatment. After sampling, hyperthyroidism patients received methimazole starting at 30 mg daily, and ophthalmopathy patients received high-dose intravenous methylprednisolone. According to the paper, TCR Vbeta CDR3 sequencing was carried out on approximately 140 peripheral blood samples, which came from 40 to 45 ophthalmopathy, fewer than 80 hyperthyroidism and about 17 progressor patients. The 95 to 100 discovery patients were randomly divided into training and test sets at a 7:3 ratio. An independent validation cohort of under 20 hyperthyroidism patients and roughly 16 patients who later progressed to ophthalmopathy tested prospective prediction of ophthalmopathy. A discovery cohort of about a hundred patients, about 44 with Graves' ophthalmopathy and over 55 with stable Graves' hyperthyroidism, was used to find distinguishing TCR V-J signatures. The study also compared thyroid tissue and blood T-cell repertoires from more than five Graves' hyperthyroidism patients. Beyond this particular receptor, the publication reports: Most expanded thyroid clonotypes (frequency above 0.001) were also detected in blood, a finding suggesting that blood repertoires may reflect thyroid immune responses. Sample size was not statistically predetermined, and investigators were not blinded to group allocation. In cross-validation, a model built on a 13 V-J signature told ophthalmopathy apart from stable hyperthyroidism with 87.88% sensitivity and 81% to 82% specificity, and in testing the same model reached 80%/75%. In validation, progression to ophthalmopathy was predicted by the model with around 71% sensitivity and around 76% specificity, a median of roughly 6 months before onset.

Via the germline V gene (reference sequence), CDR1 is SEHNR and CDR2 FQNEAQ. Taken from cysteine to phenylalanine, the CDR3 has 13 residues. Only the CDR3 DNA stays, 39 bases, in frame from base 1. V ends up 1 base short and J 5 bases short, with an unmatched junction base count of 2. The TCR beta CDR3 regions were amplified from RNA transcripts. The first round of RT-PCR for the TCR CDR3 was performed with the HTBI primer set and the Qiagen OneStep RT-PCR kit. Libraries were constructed in a second round of multiplex PCR, after which size selection and purification were performed. Paired-end sequencing of the libraries was performed with 100 bp reads on an Illumina HiSeq2000. The original pipeline was this. Raw data were processed with SOAPnuke, discarding reads with adapters, uncalled bases, mean Phred below 15, or no exact constant-primer or identifier match. COPE v1.2.5 was used to merge high-quality paired reads, and clonotypes were defined as unique nucleotide sequences. MiTCR v1.1 was used to align the clonotypes against IMGT TRBV, TRBD and TRBJ reference segments. Analysis was restricted to V-J combinations with a frequency above 0.0001, which covered about 99% of repertoires. The TCS score was defined as F50 (clonal expansion) divided by E x V (chaos), with BLOSUM62-based TCRdist calculated between CDR3 peptides within each V-J. Welch's t-statistics and random forest reduced 514 V-J features to about 12, which were used in a naive Bayes classifier (R e1071). In-frame beta chains were kept once TCRdb had trimmed the public reads at Q25 with fastp and called clones with MiXCR. Every distinct CDR3 protein forms one entry, paired with its most common genes and DNA. These V and J calls rely on TCRdb rather than the paper's analysis. In this sample the table shows nearly 600,000 distinct CDR3 sequences, 11% to 15% of which occur a single time. The biggest ten clones account for almost 6% of the sample.

Hyperthyroidism patients were newly diagnosed, had a disease duration of under 2 months, and were aged 18 to 65 years. Exclusion was applied to patients with uncontrolled infections, other autoimmune diseases, pregnancy or lactation. Diagnoses relied on clinical symptoms, serum thyroxine and TRAb, thyroid ultrasound and orbital computed tomography. Blood from progressor patients was collected at the time of first diagnosis with hyperthyroidism, before any ophthalmopathy symptoms had appeared. PBMCs were separated from under 12 ml of fresh peripheral blood using Ficoll-Paque density gradient centrifugation. Progressor patients were initially diagnosed with Graves' hyperthyroidism and developed ophthalmopathy during follow-up. Total RNA was extracted using Trizol reagent, and RNA quality was assessed on an Agilent 2100 Bioanalyzer.

The specimen sequenced was blood. The source of this sequence is a woman aged 25 to 45 with Graves' hyperthyroidism that later progressed to Graves' ophthalmopathy. The chain is assembled from TRBV7-9 and TRBJ2-7, with 7 bases matching TRBD1. The CDR3 here reads CASSLGGGNEQYF. The DNA reads TGTGCCAGCAGCTTAGGAGGGGGCAACGAGCAGTACTTC.